This is a list of T cell receptor beta chains from one sample in a study of T cells after yellow fever vaccination. TCRdb reanalysed the 5' RACE reads using MiXCR and keeps one entry per CDR3 protein. The profile covers some 350,000 distinct CDR3 sequences, with under 5% appearing a single time and 20% to 25% taken by the ten largest. The source material was PBMCs, sampled 5 days after the yellow fever booster vaccination. The receptor set was obtained from a young man who received the YFV17D yellow fever vaccine. Each CDR3 is given with its conserved first and last residue. D genes are given only for firm matches. A row's size may be missing; if present it is once, few, many or a size class.

many	TRBJ2-1	.	TRBV4-2	CASRDSPPWGGQFF	TGTGCCAGCAGGGACTCTCCCCCATGGGGCGGACAGTTCTTC
few	TRBJ1-6	TRBD1	TRBV5-4	CASSRDSSNSPLHF	TGTGCCAGCAGCCGGGACAGTTCTAATTCACCCCTCCACTTT
.	TRBJ2-1	TRBD1	TRBV4-3	CASSQGGDRGVNEQFF	TGCGCCAGCAGCCAAGGTGGGGACAGGGGGGTCAATGAGCAGTTCTTC
few	TRBJ2-5	TRBD2	TRBV20-1	CSASGLAGETQYF	TGCAGTGCTTCCGGACTAGCGGGGGAGACCCAGTACTTC
few	TRBJ2-7	.	TRBV18	CASSRQALLEQYF	TGTGCCAGCTCAAGACAGGCCCTTCTTGAGCAGTACTTC
few	TRBJ1-5	.	TRBV20-1	CSARLTGNQPQHF	TGCAGTGCTAGGTTGACAGGCAATCAGCCCCAGCATTTT
.	TRBJ2-6	.	TRBV6-6	CAHSIGANVLTF	TGTGCCCACAGTATTGGGGCCAACGTCCTGACTTTC
few	TRBJ2-3	.	TRBV29-1	CSVDSLVRATDTQYF	TGCAGCGTTGATTCGCTGGTGAGGGCCACAGATACGCAGTATTTT
.	TRBJ2-5	TRBD2	TRBV6-5	CASNKRGGRETQYF	TGTGCCAGCAACAAGCGGGGCGGGAGAGAGACCCAGTACTTC
few	TRBJ1-2	TRBD1	TRBV10-3	CAISDRDRHGYGYTF	TGTGCCATCAGCGATAGGGACAGACACGGCTATGGCTACACCTTC
many	TRBJ2-3	TRBD1	TRBV6-5	CASRDSPFGTDTQYF	TGTGCCAGTCGGGACAGCCCGTTTGGTACAGATACGCAGTATTTT
.	TRBJ2-5	TRBD1	TRBV4-3	CASSRHIGQGMGETQYF	TGCGCCAGCAGCCGTCACATTGGACAGGGGATGGGAGAGACCCAGTACTTC
.	TRBJ2-5	.	TRBV5-1	CASRRKETQYF	TGCGCCAGCAGGCGGAAAGAGACCCAGTACTTC
.	TRBJ2-7	.	TRBV7-9	CASSSPDRYEQYF	TGTGCCAGCAGCTCCCCCGACAGGTACGAGCAGTACTTC
.	TRBJ1-1	TRBD1	TRBV15	CATSRDRDRGNSFF	TGTGCCACCAGCAGAGATCGGGACAGGGGAAATTCTTTCTTT
many	TRBJ1-1	.	TRBV7-3	CASSRGQSEGAFF	TGTGCCAGCAGCCGGGGACAATCCGAAGGGGCTTTCTTT
many	TRBJ1-1	TRBD1	TRBV6-6	CASSYTGGANTEAFF	TGTGCCAGCAGTTATACAGGGGGGGCCAACACTGAAGCTTTCTTT
.	TRBJ2-3	.	TRBV12-3/TRBV12-4	CASRADGTDTQYF	TGTGCCAGCAGGGCGGACGGGACAGATACGCAGTATTTT
.	TRBJ2-2	TRBD2	TRBV5-1	CASKERGGLIRTGELFF	TGCGCCAGCAAGGAGCGGGGGGGCCTGATTCGCACCGGGGAGCTGTTTTTT
few	TRBJ2-7	TRBD1	TRBV6-1	CASSPQQGLYEQYF	TGTGCCAGCAGTCCGCAACAGGGGCTATACGAGCAGTACTTC
few	TRBJ1-1	.	TRBV14	CASSQDTGLWSVDTEAFF	TGTGCCAGCAGCCAAGACACGGGGCTATGGTCCGTTGACACTGAAGCTTTCTTT
many	TRBJ2-3	.	TRBV10-3	CATMGTTTDTQYF	TGTGCCACCATGGGGACCACCACAGATACGCAGTATTTT
many	TRBJ2-5	.	TRBV6-6	CASSYSGAQETQYF	TGTGCCAGCAGTTACAGTGGGGCTCAAGAGACCCAGTACTTC
few	TRBJ2-3	TRBD1	TRBV20-1	CSATDRADTQYF	TGCAGTGCCACAGACAGGGCAGATACGCAGTATTTT
few	TRBJ1-2	.	TRBV4-1	CASSQDRGSMDGYTF	TGCGCCAGCAGCCAAGATCGGGGGTCAATGGATGGCTACACCTTC
many	TRBJ1-5	.	TRBV3-1	CASSQDMIQPQHF	TGTGCCAGCAGCCAAGACATGATCCAGCCCCAGCATTTT
.	TRBJ2-1	TRBD2	TRBV4-3	CASSQGVGLAGQGGEQFF	TGCGCCAGCAGCCAAGGAGTGGGACTAGCGGGGCAGGGGGGTGAGCAGTTCTTC
few	TRBJ2-7	TRBD2	TRBV5-6	CASSERGAYEQYF	TGTGCCAGCAGCGAGCGGGGGGCCTACGAGCAGTACTTC
many	TRBJ2-1	TRBD2	TRBV20-1	CSARDLNPSGGSSYNEQFF	TGCAGTGCTAGAGATCTAAACCCTAGCGGGGGTTCGTCCTACAATGAGCAGTTCTTC
many	TRBJ2-1	.	TRBV29-1	CSVEVRVGQFF	TGCAGCGTTGAGGTCAGGGTTGGGCAGTTCTTC
.	TRBJ2-1	TRBD2	TRBV5-1	CASRTTSGLRDEQFF	TGCGCCAGCAGGACGACTAGCGGGCTTCGGGATGAGCAGTTCTTC
few	TRBJ2-7	.	TRBV7-2	CASSLADGAPYEQYF	TGTGCCAGCAGCTTAGCTGACGGAGCCCCTTACGAGCAGTACTTC
many	TRBJ1-2	.	TRBV27	CASTETPGDRGYTF	TGTGCCAGCACCGAAACCCCCGGTGATAGGGGCTACACCTTC
many	TRBJ2-1	TRBD2	TRBV5-1	CASSVTSVREQFF	TGCGCCAGCAGCGTGACTAGCGTCCGTGAGCAGTTCTTC
many	TRBJ2-2	TRBD1	TRBV7-2	CASSLAPQGATTGELFF	TGTGCCAGCAGCTTAGCGCCCCAGGGGGCAACAACCGGGGAGCTGTTTTTT
few	TRBJ1-2	.	TRBV5-1	CASSITQGSGGYTF	TGCGCCAGCAGCATAACACAGGGATCGGGCGGCTACACCTTC
few	TRBJ1-6	.	TRBV20-1	CSATAGEYNSPLHF	TGCAGTGCTACAGCGGGGGAGTATAATTCACCCCTCCACTTT
few	TRBJ1-5	.	TRBV5-1	CASSLAGNSNQPQHF	TGCGCCAGCAGCTTGGCTGGGAATAGCAATCAGCCCCAGCATTTT
.	TRBJ2-1	TRBD1	TRBV5-1	CASSLGQDDEQFF	TGCGCCAGCAGCCTGGGACAGGACGATGAGCAGTTCTTC
.	TRBJ2-1	TRBD2	TRBV7-2	CASSLRMRLAGVEQFF	TGTGCCAGCAGCTTAAGAATGCGACTAGCGGGGGTTGAGCAGTTCTTC
many	TRBJ2-3	TRBD2	TRBV18	CASSQSGGANSDTQYF	TGTGCCAGCTCACAATCCGGGGGGGCCAATTCAGATACGCAGTATTTT
few	TRBJ1-1	TRBD1	TRBV27	CASRRSGTGMNTEAFF	TGTGCCAGCAGAAGATCCGGGACAGGCATGAACACTGAAGCTTTCTTT
.	TRBJ2-7	.	TRBV12-3/TRBV12-4	CASSFTSSGMYF	TGTGCCAGCAGTTTCACTAGCTCGGGCATGTACTTC
few	TRBJ2-2	.	TRBV19	CASSIVNWFRTGELFF	TGTGCCAGTAGTATTGTTAATTGGTTCCGTACCGGGGAGCTGTTTTTT
.	TRBJ2-3	TRBD2	TRBV12-3/TRBV12-4	CASSPRTSGGADTQYF	TGTGCCAGCAGCCCGAGGACTAGCGGGGGTGCAGATACGCAGTATTTT
.	TRBJ2-1	.	TRBV18	CASSRETGAGHKDEQFF	TGTGCCAGCTCGCGAGAGACAGGTGCGGGGCACAAGGATGAGCAGTTCTTC
few	TRBJ1-2	.	TRBV9	CASSVDSPNYGYTF	TGTGCCAGCAGCGTTGACAGTCCTAACTATGGCTACACCTTC
many	TRBJ2-3	.	TRBV20-1	CSASKGGDTDTQYF	TGCAGTGCTAGTAAGGGGGGGGACACAGATACGCAGTATTTT
many	TRBJ2-6	.	TRBV4-1	CASSQDGGTGANVLTF	TGCGCCAGCAGCCAAGATGGGGGAACTGGGGCCAACGTCCTGACTTTC
many	TRBJ1-1	.	TRBV7-8	CASSLGAMNTEAFF	TGTGCCAGCAGCTTAGGAGCTATGAACACTGAAGCTTTCTTT
.	TRBJ2-3	.	TRBV7-8	CASSFSLGTDTQYF	TGTGCCAGCAGCTTTTCCCTAGGCACAGATACGCAGTATTTT
few	TRBJ2-1	.	TRBV5-1	CASSLFHTGNEQFF	TGCGCCAGCAGCTTGTTTCATACTGGTAATGAGCAGTTCTTC
few	TRBJ2-2	TRBD1	TRBV6-5	CASSYSTQGDGELFF	TGTGCCAGCAGTTACTCGACCCAGGGGGACGGGGAGCTGTTTTTT
.	TRBJ2-1	TRBD2	TRBV6-1	CASKGGGSYNEQFF	TGTGCCAGCAAGGGCGGGGGCTCCTACAATGAGCAGTTCTTC
.	TRBJ2-7	TRBD1	TRBV5-4	CASSLEGDRPDSYEQYF	TGTGCCAGCAGCTTGGAGGGGGACAGGCCGGACTCCTACGAGCAGTACTTC
few	TRBJ2-3	.	TRBV7-7	CASSPAEGDTQYF	TGTGCCAGCAGCCCAGCAGAAGGAGATACGCAGTATTTT